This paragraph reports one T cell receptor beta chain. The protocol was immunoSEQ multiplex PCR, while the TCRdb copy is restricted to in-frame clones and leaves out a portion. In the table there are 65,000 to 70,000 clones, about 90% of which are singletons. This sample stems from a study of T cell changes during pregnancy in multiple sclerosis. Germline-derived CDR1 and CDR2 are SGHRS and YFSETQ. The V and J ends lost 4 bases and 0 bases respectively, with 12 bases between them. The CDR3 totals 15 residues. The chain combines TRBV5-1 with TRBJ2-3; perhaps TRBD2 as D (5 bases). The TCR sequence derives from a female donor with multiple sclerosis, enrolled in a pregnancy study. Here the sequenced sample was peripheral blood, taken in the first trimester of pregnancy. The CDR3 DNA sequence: TGCGCCAGCAGCCCACTAGTCCGGAGCACAGATACGCAGTATTTT. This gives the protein CASSPLVRSTDTQYF.